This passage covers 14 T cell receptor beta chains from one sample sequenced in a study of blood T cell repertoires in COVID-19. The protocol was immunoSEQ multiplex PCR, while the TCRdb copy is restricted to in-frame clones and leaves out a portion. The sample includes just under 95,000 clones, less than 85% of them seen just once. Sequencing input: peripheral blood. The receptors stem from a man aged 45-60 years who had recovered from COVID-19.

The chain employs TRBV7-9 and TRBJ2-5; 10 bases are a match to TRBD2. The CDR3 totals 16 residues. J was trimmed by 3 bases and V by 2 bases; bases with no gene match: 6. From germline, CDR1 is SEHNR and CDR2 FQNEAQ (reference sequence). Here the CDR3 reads CASSLLAGVTKETQYF. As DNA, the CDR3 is TGTGCCAGCAGCTTACTAGCGGGAGTGACCAAAGAGACCCAGTACTTC.

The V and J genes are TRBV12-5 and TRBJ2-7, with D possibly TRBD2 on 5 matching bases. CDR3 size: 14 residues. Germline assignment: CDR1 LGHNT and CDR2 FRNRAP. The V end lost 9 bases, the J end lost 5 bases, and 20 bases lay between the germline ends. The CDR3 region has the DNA TGTGCTAGCTCGAGAGGGCTAGATCACGACGAGCAGTACTTC. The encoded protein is CASSRGLDHDEQYF.

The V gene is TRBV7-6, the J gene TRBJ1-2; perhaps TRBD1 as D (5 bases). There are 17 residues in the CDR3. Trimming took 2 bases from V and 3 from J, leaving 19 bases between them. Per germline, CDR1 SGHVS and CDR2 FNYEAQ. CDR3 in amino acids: CASSLRGGAGFDYGYTF. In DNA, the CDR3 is TGTGCCAGCAGCTTAAGGGGAGGGGCGGGCTTCGACTATGGCTACACCTTC.

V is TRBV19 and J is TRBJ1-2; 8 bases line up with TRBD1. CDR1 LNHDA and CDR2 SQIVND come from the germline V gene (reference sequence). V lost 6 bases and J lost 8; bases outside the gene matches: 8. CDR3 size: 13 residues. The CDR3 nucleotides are TGTGCCAGTAGCCAGGACAGGGCCTGGGGCTACACCTTC. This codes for CASSQDRAWGYTF.

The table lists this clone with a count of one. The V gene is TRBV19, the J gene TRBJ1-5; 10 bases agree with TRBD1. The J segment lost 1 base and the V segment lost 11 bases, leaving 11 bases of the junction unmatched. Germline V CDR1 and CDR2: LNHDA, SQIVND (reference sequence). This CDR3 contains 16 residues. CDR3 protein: CASWDRGSLSNQPQHF. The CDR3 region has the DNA TGTGCCTCATGGGACAGGGGTTCCCTAAGCAATCAGCCCCAGCATTTT.

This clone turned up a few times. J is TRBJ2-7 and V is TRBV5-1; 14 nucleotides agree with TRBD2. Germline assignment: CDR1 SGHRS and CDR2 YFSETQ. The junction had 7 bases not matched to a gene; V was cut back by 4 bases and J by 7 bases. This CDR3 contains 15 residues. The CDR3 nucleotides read TGCGCCAGCAGCACAGGACTAGCGGGGGGTCAGGAGCAGTACTTC. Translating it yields CASSTGLAGGQEQYF.

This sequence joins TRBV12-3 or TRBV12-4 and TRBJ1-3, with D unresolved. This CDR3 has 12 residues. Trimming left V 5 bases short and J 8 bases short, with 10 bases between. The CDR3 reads CASSGPDDTIYF. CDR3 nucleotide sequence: TGTGCCAGCAGTGGGCCCGATGACACCATATATTTT.

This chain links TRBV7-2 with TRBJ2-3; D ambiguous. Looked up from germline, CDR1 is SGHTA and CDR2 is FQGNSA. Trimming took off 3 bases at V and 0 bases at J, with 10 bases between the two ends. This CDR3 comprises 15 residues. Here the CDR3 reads CASSLLPGSTDTQYF. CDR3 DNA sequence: TGTGCCAGCAGCTTGCTTCCCGGGAGCACAGATACGCAGTATTTT.

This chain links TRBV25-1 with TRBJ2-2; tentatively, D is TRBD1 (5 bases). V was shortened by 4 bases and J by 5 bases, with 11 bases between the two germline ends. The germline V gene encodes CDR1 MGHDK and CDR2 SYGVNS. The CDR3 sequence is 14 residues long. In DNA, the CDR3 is TGTGCCAGCAGTGCCCGGACACCGACCGGGGAGCTGTTTTTT. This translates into CASSARTPTGELFF. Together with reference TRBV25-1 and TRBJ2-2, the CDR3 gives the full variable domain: EADIYQTPRYLVIGTGKKITLECSQTMGHDKMYWYQQDPGMELHLIHYSYGVNSTEKGDLSSESTVSRIRTEHFPLTLESARPSHTSQYLCASSARTPTGELFFGEGSRLTVL.

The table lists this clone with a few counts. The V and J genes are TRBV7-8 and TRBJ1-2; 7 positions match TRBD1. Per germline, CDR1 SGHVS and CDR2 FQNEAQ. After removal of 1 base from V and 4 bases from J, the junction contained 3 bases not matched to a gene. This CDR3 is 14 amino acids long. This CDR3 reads CASSLVGGFYGYTF. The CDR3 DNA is TGTGCCAGCAGCTTAGTAGGGGGCTTCTATGGCTACACCTTC.

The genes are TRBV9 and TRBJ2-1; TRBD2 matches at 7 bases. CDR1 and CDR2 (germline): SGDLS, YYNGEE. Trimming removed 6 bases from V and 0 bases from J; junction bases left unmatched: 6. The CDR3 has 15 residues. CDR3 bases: TGTGCCAGCACAAGTGCGGGGGTCTCCTACAATGAGCAGTTCTTC. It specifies CASTSAGVSYNEQFF.

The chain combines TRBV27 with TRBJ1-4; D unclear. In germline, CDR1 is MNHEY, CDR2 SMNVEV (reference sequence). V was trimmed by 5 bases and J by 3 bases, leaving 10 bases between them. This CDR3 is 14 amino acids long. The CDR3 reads CASSPRIANEKLFF. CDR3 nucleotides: TGTGCCAGCAGTCCGAGGATAGCTAATGAAAAACTGTTTTTT.

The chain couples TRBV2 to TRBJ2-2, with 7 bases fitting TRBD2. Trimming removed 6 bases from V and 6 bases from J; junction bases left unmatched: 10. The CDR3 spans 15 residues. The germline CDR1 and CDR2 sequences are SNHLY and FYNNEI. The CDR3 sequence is CASRGGVDFSGELFF. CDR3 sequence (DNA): TGTGCCAGCAGGGGAGGGGTAGATTTCTCCGGGGAGCTGTTTTTT.

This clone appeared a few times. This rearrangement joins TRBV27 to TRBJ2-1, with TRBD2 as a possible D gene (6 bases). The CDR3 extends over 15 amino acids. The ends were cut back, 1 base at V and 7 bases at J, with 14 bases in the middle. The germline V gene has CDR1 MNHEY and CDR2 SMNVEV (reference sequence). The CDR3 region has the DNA TGTGCCAGCAGTTTATTGGGGGGACGGGGGAATGAGCAGTTCTTC. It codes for CASSLLGGRGNEQFF.